This TCR beta chain was sequenced for a study of T-cell memory formation after mild COVID-19. The 5'RACE method, run with constant-segment primers, produced TCR alpha and TCR beta cDNA libraries (carrying sample barcodes and UMIs). TCRdb used MiXCR to reprocess the 5' RACE reads, holding one entry per CDR3 protein. The repertoire holds 200,000 to 300,000 distinct CDR3 sequences, approximately 15% seen once, with 2.1% in the top ten. CDR3 length: 13 amino acids. V was clipped by 7 bases and J by 5 bases, with 14 bases between them. Germline V lookup: CDR1 MNHEY, CDR2 SVGEGT. This clonotype was seen a few times. The antigen remains undetermined. Study-level findings and limits: Memory sampled before infection contained some responding clones, suggesting cross-reactive memory joined. Chiefly within CM and EM were the contracting CD4+ clones; CD8+ ones were within EMRA. There was a balanced CD4/CD8 profile in clones contracting day 15 to 85, and later expanders leaned CD4+.

The chain recombines TRBV6-2 or TRBV6-3 with TRBJ1-1, with D unresolved. The TCR originated in an adult woman who had mild COVID-19 (a few samples of this study predate the infection). Cell type and time point are not known. Material for sequencing was PBMCs or a T cell subset sorted from them (not recorded which). CDR3 sequence reads: CASKPPMGTEAFF. Here the CDR3 DNA reads TGTGCCAGCAAACCACCAATGGGAACTGAAGCTTTCTTT.